This TCR beta chain was observed in a study of T cell clonality in common variable immunodeficiency. Patients and controls were mostly of Caucasian heritage. Each donor provided roughly 4.5 to 9 ml of heparinized whole blood. With V trimmed by 5 bases and J by 8 bases, 12 bases remained unmatched. The CDR3 is made up of 16 amino acids. CDR1 is SGHTA and CDR2 is FQGTGA in the germline V gene. Remarks on this clone: As yet, its antigen is unknown. With the read ending 3 residues before the CDR3 end, the germline J gene is used to fill in that end.

Whole-study results and caveats: CVID patient heterogeneity limited repertoire-clinical complication correlations. Fewer deletions and N-nucleotide insertions were reportedly seen in common variable immunodeficiency TCR beta sequences.

Sequencing used immunoSEQ multiplex PCR; TCRdb keeps in-frame clones, though not all of them. This sample shows tens of thousands of clones and no singletons; around 1.7% rests with the ten largest. The sequence came from a person aged 18 to 70 in good health. This chain links TRBV7-3 with TRBJ2-1, with TRBD1 matching over 10 bases. Material: peripheral blood mononuclear cells. This CDR3 is CASSPSGGTGVHEQFF. The sequenced part of the CDR3 DNA is TGTGCCAGCAGCCCAAGTGGAGGGACAGGGGTCCATGAG.